The clone carrying this T cell receptor beta chain was observed a single time. This record comes from a study of PD-L1 blockade in urothelial cancer. Regarding time point: pretreatment peripheral blood. Germline CDR1 reads GTSNPN; CDR2 reads SVGIG (reference sequence). This CDR3 has 14 residues. The junction had 1 base not matched to a gene; V was cut back by 0 bases and J by 4 bases. TCRdb keeps only in-frame clones here, not all; method: immunoSEQ multiplex PCR. Among some 63,000 clones listed, more than 80% were seen once. This specimen was PBMCs, taken around atezolizumab (anti-PD-L1) treatment. This TCR was recovered from a man aged 65 to 79 with urothelial cancer. The chain carries TRBV30 and TRBJ2-7; 12 nucleotides agree with TRBD2. The DNA of the CDR3 is TGTGCCTGGAGTGTAGGACTAGCGGGATACGAGCAGTACTTC. Its protein is CAWSVGLAGYEQYF.